Listed below are T cell receptor beta chains from one sample, sequenced in a study of blood T cell repertoires in COVID-19. Repertoires were generated with immunoSEQ multiplex PCR, while TCRdb's copy carries only in-frame clones and drops some. The sample has 300,000 or so clones, roughly 85% seen once; the top ten hold under 6%. The sample taken for sequencing was PBMCs or T cells enriched from blood (not recorded which). Receptors were obtained from a woman aged 25 to 45 who had recovered from COVID-19. Both conserved end residues are part of each CDR3. The D gene is left open where the match is weak. Clone size is shown for a subset of rows, as once, few, many or a class of expanded clone.

>TRBV30|TRBJ2-3|13|NA|NA
TGTGCCTGGAAACCGACTATTACGGGTACGCAGTATTTT
CAWKPTITGTQYF
>TRBV4-3|TRBJ2-7|15|TRBD1|NA
TGCGCCAGCAGCCAAGAGGCCACAGGGGTCTACGAGCAGTACTTC
CASSQEATGVYEQYF
>TRBV7-2|TRBJ1-2|16|TRBD1|NA
TGTGCCAGCAGCTTAGGGTGGGGACAGGGGGCAGGTGGCTACACCTTC
CASSLGWGQGAGGYTF
>TRBV5-1|TRBJ1-2|13|TRBD1|NA
TGCGCCAGCAGATTGACAGGGTACTATGGCTACACCTTC
CASRLTGYYGYTF
>TRBV3-1/TRBV3-2|TRBJ2-7|15|TRBD1|NA
TGTGCCAGCAGCCCTCTCGGACAGGGTGGCTACGAGCAGTACTTC
CASSPLGQGGYEQYF
>TRBV12-3/TRBV12-4|TRBJ1-1|13|TRBD1|NA
TGTGCCAGCAGTTCACAGGGGTTTGGTGAAGCTTTCTTT
CASSSQGFGEAFF
>TRBV4-1|TRBJ2-7|16|NA|NA
TGCGCCAGCAGCCAAGTGGGTCGGGGGAGGTCCTACGAGCAGTACTTC
CASSQVGRGRSYEQYF
>TRBV30|TRBJ1-2|15|TRBD1|NA
TGTGCCTGGCGGCGGGACAGGGGGCGCGACTATGGCTACACCTTC
CAWRRDRGRDYGYTF
>TRBV5-4|TRBJ2-7|13|NA|few
TGTGCCAGCAGCTTGGGACAGGAATACGAGCAGTACTTC
CASSLGQEYEQYF
>TRBV6-5|TRBJ2-2|16|NA|NA
TGTGCCAGCAGTTACTCGATGGGAGCGAACACCGGGGAGCTGTTTTTT
CASSYSMGANTGELFF
>TRBV28|TRBJ1-4|12|TRBD1|NA
TGTGCCACCGGGACAGGGAATGAAAAACTGTTTTTT
CATGTGNEKLFF
>TRBV10-3|TRBJ2-5|14|NA|NA
TGTGCCATCAGTGATGTTGGCTACCAAGAGACCCAGTACTTC
CAISDVGYQETQYF
>TRBV7-6|TRBJ2-1|16|TRBD1|NA
TGTGCCAGCAGCTCTAGGGACAGGGGTCCCTACAATGAGCAGTTCTTC
CASSSRDRGPYNEQFF
>TRBV30|TRBJ1-5|15|NA|few
TGTGCCTGGAGCCCAGGAGGGCGGAGCAATCAGCCCCAGCATTTT
CAWSPGGRSNQPQHF
>TRBV19|TRBJ1-1|15|NA|NA
TGTGCCAGTTCTCGCCCAGAAAGGGGGAACACTGAAGCTTTCTTT
CASSRPERGNTEAFF
>TRBV27|TRBJ2-5|15|TRBD1|NA
TGTGCCAGCAGTTTATCGAGGGGGCGACAGGAGACCCAGTACTTC
CASSLSRGRQETQYF
>TRBV2|TRBJ1-6|14|NA|once
TGTGCCAGCAGTGTATTACAGGGAGTTTCACCCCTCCACTTT
CASSVLQGVSPLHF
>TRBV6-5|TRBJ1-5|15|NA|NA
TGTGCCAGCACCCCGGGGGTGACTAGCAATCAGCCCCAGCATTTT
CASTPGVTSNQPQHF
>TRBV7-9|TRBJ1-5|13|NA|NA
TGTGCCAGCAGCTTGCAGGGGAATCAGCCCCAGCATTTT
CASSLQGNQPQHF
>TRBV28|TRBJ1-2|16|TRBD1|NA
TGTGCCAGCAGTTTCGGCCTTCAACCGGGACAGTATGGCTACACCTTC
CASSFGLQPGQYGYTF
>TRBV19|TRBJ2-5|15|TRBD1|NA
TGTGCCAGTAGTATAGGGACAGGGGGTGGGGAGACCCAGTACTTC
CASSIGTGGGETQYF
>TRBV25-1|TRBJ1-4|14|NA|NA
TGTGCCAGCAGTGAGAGGGCGACTAATGAAAAACTGTTTTTT
CASSERATNEKLFF
>TRBV2|TRBJ1-2|13|TRBD1|NA
TGTGCCAGCACCCGAGGGACAGGCTATGGCTACACCTTC
CASTRGTGYGYTF
>TRBV3-1/TRBV3-2|TRBJ1-2|14|TRBD1|once
TGTGCCAGCAGCCAAGATGGAAACAGGGGTGGCTACACCTTC
CASSQDGNRGGYTF
>TRBV12-3/TRBV12-4|TRBJ1-6|13|TRBD1|NA
TGTGCCAGCAGGATCGGGACAGGGGTTTACCTCCACTTT
CASRIGTGVYLHF
>TRBV7-9|TRBJ2-1|13|TRBD2|NA
TGTGCCACCGGGCAGGGAAGCGGGGATGAGCAGTTCTTC
CATGQGSGDEQFF
>TRBV19|TRBJ2-7|14|NA|NA
TGTGCCAGTAGCCAACAGGGTGCTTCCTACGAGCAGTACTTC
CASSQQGASYEQYF
>TRBV19|TRBJ1-1|15|NA|NA
TGTGCCAGTAGTCGGATCCAGGGCATGAACACTGAAGCTTTCTTT
CASSRIQGMNTEAFF
>TRBV5-1|TRBJ1-2|13|TRBD1|NA
TGCGCCAGCGGACAGGGGCCCAACTATGGCTACACCTTC
CASGQGPNYGYTF
>TRBV2|TRBJ2-7|13|NA|NA
TGTGCCAGCAGTGTCTCCCAGGCGTACGAGCAGTACTTC
CASSVSQAYEQYF
>TRBV30|TRBJ2-5|13|NA|NA
TGTGCCTGGAAGCGGCCCCTTCGGGAGACCCAGTACTTC
CAWKRPLRETQYF
>TRBV5-1|TRBJ1-1|14|NA|NA
TGCGCCAGCAGCTTAGCGCAGGGAGGGACTGAAGCTTTCTTT
CASSLAQGGTEAFF
>TRBV4-1|TRBJ2-7|18|NA|NA
TGCGCCAGCAGCCAAGATCAGGCAGGGGCCAGCAACTCCTACGAGCAGTACTTC
CASSQDQAGASNSYEQYF
>TRBV5-4|TRBJ1-1|14|TRBD1|NA
TGTGCCAGCAGCAAGGGACAGGTGAACACTGAAGCTTTCTTT
CASSKGQVNTEAFF
>TRBV5-1|TRBJ1-3|17|NA|NA
TGCGCCAGCAGCTTGGATACCGTCAGGGGACCTGGAAACACCATATATTTT
CASSLDTVRGPGNTIYF
>TRBV9|TRBJ1-4|11|TRBD1|NA
TGTGCCAGCAGCGGCGACAGGGGACTGTTTTTT
CASSGDRGLFF
>TRBV2|TRBJ2-4|13|TRBD1|NA
TGTGCCAGCTGGGGACAGGGTAAAAACATTCAGTACTTC
CASWGQGKNIQYF
>TRBV30|TRBJ1-2|16|TRBD1|NA
TGTGCCTGGAGAAGTGTTACCGGGACAGGGTCCCATGGCTACACCTTC
CAWRSVTGTGSHGYTF
>TRBV9|TRBJ2-2|15|NA|once
TGTGCCAGCAGCCCAATACAGGGTCGGAGCGGGGAGCTGTTTTTT
CASSPIQGRSGELFF
>TRBV9|TRBJ1-6|14|NA|few
TGTGCCAGCAGCTCTCCAGGCGCCAATTCACCCCTCCACTTT
CASSSPGANSPLHF
>TRBV5-8|TRBJ2-3|16|NA|NA
TGTGCCAGCAGCTTGTTGTCAGGGGTTTTCACAGATACGCAGTATTTT
CASSLLSGVFTDTQYF
>TRBV6-1|TRBJ2-7|15|TRBD1|few
TGTGCCAGCAGTGAAACCGGGACAGGTTCCTACGAGCAGTACTTC
CASSETGTGSYEQYF
>TRBV27|TRBJ1-1|14|NA|NA
TGTGCCAGCAGCCCAGTGGGGGGGGGCACTGAAGCTTTCTTT
CASSPVGGGTEAFF
>TRBV27|TRBJ1-5|16|TRBD1|once
TGTGCCAGCAGTCGACGATTGGACAGGTCTAATCAGCCCCAGCATTTT
CASSRRLDRSNQPQHF
>TRBV19|TRBJ1-1|14|NA|NA
TGTGCCAGTAGTATAGACAGGGGGAACACTGAAGCTTTCTTT
CASSIDRGNTEAFF
>TRBV5-1|TRBJ2-1|14|NA|NA
TGCGCCAGCAGCCCGCCCTCCAGGGTTGGGGAGCAGTTCTTC
CASSPPSRVGEQFF
>TRBV10-3|TRBJ1-1|13|NA|NA
TGTGCCACATGGGCGACAGGGAACACTGAAGCTTTCTTT
CATWATGNTEAFF